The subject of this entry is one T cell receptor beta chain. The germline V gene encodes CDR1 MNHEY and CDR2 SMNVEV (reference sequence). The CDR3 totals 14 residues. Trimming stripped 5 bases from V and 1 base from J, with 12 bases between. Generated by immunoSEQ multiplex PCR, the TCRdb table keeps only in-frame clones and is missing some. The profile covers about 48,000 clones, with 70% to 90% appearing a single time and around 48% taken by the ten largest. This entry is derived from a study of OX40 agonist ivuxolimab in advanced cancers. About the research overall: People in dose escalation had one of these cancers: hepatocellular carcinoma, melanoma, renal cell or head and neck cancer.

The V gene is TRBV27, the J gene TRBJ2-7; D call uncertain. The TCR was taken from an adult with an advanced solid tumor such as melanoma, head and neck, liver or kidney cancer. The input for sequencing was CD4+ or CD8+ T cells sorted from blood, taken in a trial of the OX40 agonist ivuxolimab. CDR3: CASSQAGLSYEQYF. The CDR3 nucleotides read TGTGCCAGCAGTCAAGCCGGGCTGTCCTACGAGCAGTACTTC.